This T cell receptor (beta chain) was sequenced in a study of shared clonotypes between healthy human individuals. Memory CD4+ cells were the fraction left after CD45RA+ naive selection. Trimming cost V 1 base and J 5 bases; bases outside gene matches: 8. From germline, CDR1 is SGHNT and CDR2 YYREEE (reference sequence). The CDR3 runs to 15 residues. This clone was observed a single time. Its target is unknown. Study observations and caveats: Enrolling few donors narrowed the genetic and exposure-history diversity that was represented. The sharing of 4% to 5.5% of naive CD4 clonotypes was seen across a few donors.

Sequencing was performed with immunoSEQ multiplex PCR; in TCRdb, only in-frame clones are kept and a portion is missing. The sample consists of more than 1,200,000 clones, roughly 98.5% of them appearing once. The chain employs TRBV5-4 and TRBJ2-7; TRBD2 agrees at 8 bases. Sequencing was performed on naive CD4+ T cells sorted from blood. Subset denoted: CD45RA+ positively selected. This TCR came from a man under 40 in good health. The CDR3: CASSLLSGGINEQYF. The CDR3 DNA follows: TGTGCCAGCAGCTTGTTATCGGGAGGGATCAACGAGCAGTACTTC.